Only a few counts were recorded for the clone carrying this TCR beta chain. Its specificity is unknown. A single record per CDR3 protein comes from TCRdb applying MiXCR to the reads. In the table there are just over 300,000 distinct CDR3 sequences, about a sixth of which are singletons. The data derive from a study of T cell repertoires in cytomegalovirus infection. Study findings and constraints: Public TCR beta family frequency separated CMV-and-HLA carriers, including in an independent cohort.

CDR3 length equals 14 residues. Trimming shortened V by 3 bases and J by 4 bases, and 10 bases separated the two germline ends. Germline V gene data show CDR1 as LNHDA and CDR2 as SQIVND (reference sequence). The chain combines TRBV19 with TRBJ2-1; perhaps TRBD2 as D (5 bases). The sample comprised PBMCs. This clonotype was obtained from a human donor in good health (CMV status not recorded). Some clones in this sample may be carry-over from other donors' samples. CDR3 residues: CASSIGSKYNEQFF. The CDR3 region has the DNA TGTGCCAGTAGTATTGGGAGTAAATACAATGAGCAGTTCTTC.